A selection of T cell receptor beta chains follows, all from one sample in a study of CD8 T cells in ankylosing spondylitis. TCRdb re-called the 5' RACE reads through MiXCR, storing one row per CDR3 protein. This sample has roughly 180,000 distinct CDR3 sequences, with 9.5% to 13% found just once. Sample: blood, either unsorted or a sorted T cell fraction (not recorded which). The receptors here all came from a male donor with ankylosing spondylitis or in good health (not recorded which). The CDR3 runs from the conserved cysteine through the conserved F or W. A D gene is named only where the DNA matches it firmly. Clone size, where shown, is once, few, many, or a class for clones that have expanded.

D | J | V | size | DNA | CDR3
. | TRBJ2-7 | TRBV5-1 | . | TGCGCCAGCAGCTTGGTATCCAGGAGCTCCTACGAGCAGTACTTC | CASSLVSRSSYEQYF
TRBD1 | TRBJ1-1 | TRBV6-5 | many | TGTGCCAGCAGTTACGGGACAGACGTATCTGAAGCTTTCTTT | CASSYGTDVSEAFF
TRBD1 | TRBJ2-1 | TRBV9 | many | TGTGCCAGCAGCGCCACCGGGACAGGGGGAAATGAGCAGTTCTTC | CASSATGTGGNEQFF
. | TRBJ2-5 | TRBV5-1 | . | TGCGCCAGCAGCTTGCAGGGGATTCAGAATCAAGAGACCCAGTACTTC | CASSLQGIQNQETQYF
. | TRBJ2-3 | TRBV5-4 | many | TGTGCCAGCAGCTCCACATTTAGGTCAGATACGCAGTATTTT | CASSSTFRSDTQYF
. | TRBJ2-7 | TRBV12-3/TRBV12-4 | many | TGTGCCAGCAGATCGACATACTCCTACGAGCAGTACTTC | CASRSTYSYEQYF
TRBD1 | TRBJ2-2 | TRBV18 | . | TGTGCCAGCTCACCACTGACAGGGGGAACGACCGGGGAGCTGTTTTTT | CASSPLTGGTTGELFF
. | TRBJ1-5 | TRBV4-3 | many | TGCGCCAGCAGCCAAGTGTGGGGGGGCGCGTCAAGTCAGCCCCAGCATTTT | CASSQVWGGASSQPQHF
TRBD1 | TRBJ1-4 | TRBV20-1 | many | TGCAGTGGAGCCAGGACAGGGGGCTATGAAAAACTGTTTTTT | CSGARTGGYEKLFF
. | TRBJ2-7 | TRBV20-1 | many | TGCAGTGCTAGAGATGGTAGAAGGAGCGGAAGCTCCTACGAGCAGTACTTC | CSARDGRRSGSSYEQYF
. | TRBJ1-2 | TRBV7-9 | many | TGTGCCAGCAGCTTAGTCGGGGGCGAGTATGGCTACACCTTC | CASSLVGGEYGYTF
TRBD2 | TRBJ2-1 | TRBV3-1 | many | TGTGCCAGCAGGCCGACTAGCGGGGCAAACGAGCAGTTCTTC | CASRPTSGANEQFF
. | TRBJ2-7 | TRBV3-1 | many | TGTGCCAGCAGCCAAGTTCAGGGATCCTACGAGCAGTACTTC | CASSQVQGSYEQYF
TRBD1 | TRBJ2-2 | TRBV29-1 | few | TGCAGCGTTGAAGATCGACAGGGAGCCGGGGAGCTGTTTTTT | CSVEDRQGAGELFF
TRBD2 | TRBJ2-3 | TRBV29-1 | many | TGCAGCGTTGGGGGTAGCGGGAGGACAGATACGCAGTATTTT | CSVGGSGRTDTQYF
. | TRBJ2-7 | TRBV28 | few | TGTGCCACCAGGACATTTGGGGAGCAGTACTTC | CATRTFGEQYF
TRBD2 | TRBJ2-2 | TRBV7-7 | many | TGTGCCAGCAGCCCGACTAGCGGGACGAACACCGGGGAGCTGTTTTTT | CASSPTSGTNTGELFF
. | TRBJ2-7 | TRBV9 | many | TGTGCCAGCAGCGTTAATCCCGGGGCGTACGAGCAGTACTTC | CASSVNPGAYEQYF
TRBD2 | TRBJ2-2 | TRBV5-6 | many | TGTGCCAGCAGCCGGGGACTAGTGAGGGGCGGGGAGCTGTTTTTT | CASSRGLVRGGELFF
. | TRBJ2-1 | TRBV6-5 | many | TGTGCCAGCAGTCCGATGCAGGGGGAGCAGTTCTTC | CASSPMQGEQFF
TRBD1 | TRBJ1-3 | TRBV6-1 | few | TGTGCCAGCAGTCGATCCGAGGACAGGCCTTACTCTGGAAACACCATATATTTT | CASSRSEDRPYSGNTIYF
TRBD2 | TRBJ2-2 | TRBV9 | few | TGTGCCAGCAGCGTCCCTAGCGGGAGGGCCGGCACCGGGGAGCTGTTTTTT | CASSVPSGRAGTGELFF
TRBD2 | TRBJ2-3 | TRBV9 | many | TGTGCCAGCAGCGCGACTAGCGGGAGCCCAGATACGCAGTATTTT | CASSATSGSPDTQYF
. | TRBJ2-2 | TRBV21-1 | many | TGTGCCAGTCCACGGGGGCCCGGGGAGCTGTTTTTT | CASPRGPGELFF
TRBD1 | TRBJ1-4 | TRBV20-1 | many | TGCAGTGCTTATACGGGACAGGGTAAAAAACTGTTTTTT | CSAYTGQGKKLFF
TRBD2 | TRBJ2-5 | TRBV15 | . | TGTGCCACCAGCAGCGGACTAGCGGGGGGGGAGACCCAGTACTTC | CATSSGLAGGETQYF